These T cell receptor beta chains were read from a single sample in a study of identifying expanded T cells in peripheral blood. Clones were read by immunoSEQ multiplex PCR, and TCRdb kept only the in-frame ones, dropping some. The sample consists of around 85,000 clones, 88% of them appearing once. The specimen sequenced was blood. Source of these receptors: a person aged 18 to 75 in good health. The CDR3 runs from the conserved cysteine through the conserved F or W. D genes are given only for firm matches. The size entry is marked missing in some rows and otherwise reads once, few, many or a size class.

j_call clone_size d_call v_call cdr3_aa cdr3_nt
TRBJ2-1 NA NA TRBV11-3 CASSLGLAWNNEQFF TGTGCCAGCAGCTTAGGTCTAGCATGGAACAATGAGCAGTTCTTC
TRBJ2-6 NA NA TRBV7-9 CASSGAGANVLTF TGTGCCAGCAGCGGGGCTGGGGCCAACGTCCTGACTTTC
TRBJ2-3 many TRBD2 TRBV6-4 CASSASGGADTQYF TGTGCCAGCAGTGCTAGCGGGGGGGCCGATACGCAGTATTTT
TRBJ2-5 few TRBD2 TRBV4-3 CASSQDGASGAETQYF TGCGCCAGCAGCCAAGATGGGGCTAGCGGGGCTGAGACCCAGTACTTC
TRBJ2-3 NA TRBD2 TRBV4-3 CASSPSGLAGGKAFTDTQYF TGCGCCAGCAGCCCCTCGGGACTAGCGGGGGGGAAAGCCTTCACAGATACGCAGTATTTT
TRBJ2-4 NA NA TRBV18 CASSSQTLLAKNIQYF TGTGCCAGCTCATCACAGACCCTTCTAGCCAAAAACATTCAGTACTTC
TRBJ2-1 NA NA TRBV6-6 CASKEGGLPEQFF TGTGCCAGCAAAGAGGGGGGCCTGCCTGAGCAGTTCTTC
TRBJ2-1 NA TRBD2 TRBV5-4 CASSRLAGGNEQFF TGTGCCAGCAGCCGCCTAGCGGGGGGAAATGAGCAGTTCTTC
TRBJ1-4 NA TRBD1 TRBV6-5 CASSEPDRGKLFF TGTGCCAGCAGTGAGCCGGACAGGGGGAAACTGTTTTTT
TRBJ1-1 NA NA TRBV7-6 CASSLGQRNTEAFF TGTGCCAGCAGCTTAGGTCAGAGAAACACTGAAGCTTTCTTT
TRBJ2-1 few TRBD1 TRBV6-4 CASSGTGTGGINEQFF TGTGCCAGCAGTGGGACCGGGACAGGGGGCATCAATGAGCAGTTCTTC
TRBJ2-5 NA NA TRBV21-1 CASSKMRALETQYF TGTGCCAGCAGCAAAATGAGGGCGCTTGAGACCCAGTACTTC
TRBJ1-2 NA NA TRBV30 CAWRGGTVGLMFGYTF TGTGCCTGGAGGGGTGGCACCGTTGGACTGATGTTTGGCTACACCTTC
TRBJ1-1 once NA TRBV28 CASSSTGTNTEAFF TGTGCCAGCAGTTCAACCGGCACGAACACTGAAGCTTTCTTT
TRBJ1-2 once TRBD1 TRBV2 CASSDRGLLGYTF TGTGCCAGCAGCGACAGGGGATTACTCGGCTACACCTTC
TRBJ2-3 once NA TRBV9 CASSGSTGDTDTQYF TGTGCCAGCAGCGGTTCGACAGGTGACACAGATACGCAGTATTTT
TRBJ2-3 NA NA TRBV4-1 CASSQSRQGTDTQYF TGCGCCAGCAGCCAGAGTCGGCAGGGAACAGATACGCAGTATTTT
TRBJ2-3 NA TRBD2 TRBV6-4 CASSDSASGGTDTQYF TGTGCCAGCAGTGACTCTGCTAGCGGGGGTACAGATACGCAGTATTTT
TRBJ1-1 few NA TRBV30 CAWNIGGLTAEAFF TGTGCCTGGAACATAGGGGGTTTAACCGCTGAAGCTTTCTTT
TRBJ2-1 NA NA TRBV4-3 CASSQRLDNEQFF TGCGCCAGCAGCCAACGGCTGGACAATGAGCAGTTCTTC
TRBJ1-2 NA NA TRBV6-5 CASGHGDTF TGTGCCTCGGGCCACGGCGACACCTTC
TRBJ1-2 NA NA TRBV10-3 CAISEVLRDYGYTF TGTGCCATCAGTGAGGTCCTGAGGGACTATGGCTACACCTTC
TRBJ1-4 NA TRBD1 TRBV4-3 CASSQGQGDRQGEKLFF TGCGCCAGCAGCCAAGGCCAGGGGGACCGGCAAGGTGAAAAACTGTTTTTT
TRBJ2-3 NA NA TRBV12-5 CASGLVVDGSPSTDTQYF TGTGCTAGTGGTTTGGTTGTGGACGGATCCCCAAGCACAGATACGCAGTATTTT
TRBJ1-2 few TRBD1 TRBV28 CASSLLGTGSYGYTF TGTGCCAGCAGTTTATTGGGGACAGGGTCCTATGGCTACACCTTC
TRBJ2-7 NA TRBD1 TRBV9 CASSPGTGGEQYF TGTGCCAGCAGCCCTGGGACAGGGGGTGAGCAGTACTTC
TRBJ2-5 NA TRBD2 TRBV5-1 CASSLEDGLAGGVGETQYF TGCGCCAGCAGCTTGGAGGACGGACTAGCGGGGGGCGTGGGAGAGACCCAGTACTTC
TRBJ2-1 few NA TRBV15 CATSYGRDHNEQFF TGTGCCACCAGCTATGGACGGGATCACAATGAGCAGTTCTTC
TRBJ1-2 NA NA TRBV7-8 CASSLANWWSGGYTF TGTGCCAGCAGCTTAGCAAATTGGTGGTCTGGTGGCTACACCTTC
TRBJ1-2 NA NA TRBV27 CASSPEPGRTYGYTF TGTGCCAGCAGTCCCGAACCGGGACGGACATATGGCTACACCTTC
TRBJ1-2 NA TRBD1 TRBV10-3 CATRDRENYGYTF TGTGCCACCCGGGACAGGGAAAACTATGGCTACACCTTC
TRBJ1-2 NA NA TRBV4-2 CASSQDLRREVSGYTF TGTGCCAGCAGCCAAGATCTTCGTCGGGAGGTTTCGGGCTACACCTTC
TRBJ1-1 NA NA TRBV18 CASSPGGDTEAFF TGTGCCAGCTCACCCGGAGGGGACACTGAAGCTTTCTTT
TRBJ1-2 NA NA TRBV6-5 CASTEQGSHGYTF TGTGCCAGCACCGAACAGGGTTCCCATGGCTACACCTTC
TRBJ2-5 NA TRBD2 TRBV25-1 CASSESRGGRSETQYF TGTGCCAGCAGTGAAAGTCGGGGGGGCCGGTCAGAGACCCAGTACTTC
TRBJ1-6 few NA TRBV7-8 CASSPRGIRGAPLHF TGTGCCAGCAGCCCCCGGGGGATTCGGGGGGCACCCCTCCACTTT
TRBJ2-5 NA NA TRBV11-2 CASSPNLAWETQYF TGTGCCAGCAGCCCGAATCTAGCATGGGAGACCCAGTACTTC
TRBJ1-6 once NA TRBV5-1 CARSGLLSGDSPLHF TGCGCTAGATCGGGGCTCCTCTCGGGGGATTCACCCCTCCACTTT
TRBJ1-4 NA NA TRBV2 CASTGAGRTTNEKLFF TGTGCCAGCACCGGGGCAGGGCGGACAACTAATGAAAAACTGTTTTTT
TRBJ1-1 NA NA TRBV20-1 CSAPTRTEAFF TGCAGTGCCCCCACCCGGACTGAAGCTTTCTTT
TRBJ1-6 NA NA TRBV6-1 CASRGTVDNSPLHF TGTGCCAGCAGGGGGACCGTTGATAATTCACCCCTCCACTTT
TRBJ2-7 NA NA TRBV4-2 CASSQDLRDLYEQYF TGTGCCAGCAGCCAAGATTTACGGGACCTCTACGAGCAGTACTTC
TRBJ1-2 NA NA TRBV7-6 CASSLSDGGYGYTF TGTGCCAGCAGCTTATCGGACGGAGGTTATGGCTACACCTTC
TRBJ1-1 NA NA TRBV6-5 CASSYSRATEAFF TGTGCCAGCAGTTACTCGAGGGCCACTGAAGCTTTCTTT
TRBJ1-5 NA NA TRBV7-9 CASSPGGNQPQHF TGTGCCAGCAGCCCGGGGGGCAATCAGCCCCAGCATTTT